What follows are 10 T cell receptor beta chains derived from one specimen sequenced in a study of blood T cell repertoires in COVID-19. TCRdb's copy holds only in-frame clones and misses some; the assay was immunoSEQ multiplex PCR. The profile shows a few hundred thousand clones, less than 85% of them singletons. The sequenced sample was peripheral blood. The receptors shown here come from a man between 60 and 75 years old who had recovered from COVID-19.

The rearrangement uses TRBV19 and TRBJ2-5, with 8 positions matching TRBD1. This CDR3 contains 14 residues. Trimming took 5 bases from V and 6 from J; bases not matched to a gene: 8. The germline V gene has CDR1 LNHDA and CDR2 SQIVND (reference sequence). The CDR3 bases are TGTGCCAGTAGTGTCCAGGGGGCTTTGAAGACCCAGTACTTC. It translates to CASSVQGALKTQYF. Filled out from reference TRBV19 and TRBJ2-5, the complete variable domain reads DGGITQSPKYLFRKEGQNVTLSCEQNLNHDAMYWYRQDPGQGLRLIYYSQIVNDFQKGDIAEGYSVSREKKESFPLTVTSAQKNPTAFYLCASSVQGALKTQYFGPGTRLLVL.

The V gene is TRBV11-3, the J gene TRBJ2-2; D is perhaps TRBD2 (5 bases). Looked up from germline, CDR1 is SGHNT and CDR2 is YENEEA. The CDR3 totals 15 residues. Deletions cut 1 base from V and 6 bases from J, with 12 bases between. This chain's CDR3 is CASSLGGSIAGELFF. CDR3 nucleotides: TGTGCCAGCAGCTTAGGAGGGAGTATCGCCGGGGAGCTGTTTTTT.

The genes are TRBV2 and TRBJ2-7; 9 nucleotides agree with TRBD1. The CDR3 is 16 residues long. J gave up 12 bases and V 0 bases, and 15 bases lay outside the gene matches. Germline values: CDR1 SNHLY, CDR2 FYNNEI. DNA of the CDR3: TGTGCCAGCAGTGAAGCGCGTTTTAGGACAGGGGCCAAGATGTACTTC. It translates to CASSEARFRTGAKMYF.

The V gene is TRBV18, the J gene TRBJ1-4; 9 positions agree with TRBD1. V shed 2 bases and J 7 bases; nucleotides not matched to a gene: 5. There are 15 residues in the CDR3. The germline V gene encodes CDR1 KGHSH and CDR2 LQKENI. Here the CDR3 DNA reads TGTGCCAGCTCACCATCCCGGACAGGGGTTGAAAAACTGTTTTTT. It encodes CASSPSRTGVEKLFF.

The rearrangement links TRBV5-5 to TRBJ1-2; TRBD1 matches 7 bases. With V trimmed by 4 bases and J by 4 bases, 4 bases remained unmatched. This CDR3 has 13 residues. Germline V gene lookup returns CDR1 SGHKS and CDR2 YYEKEE (reference sequence). CDR3 residues: CASSPGQSYGYTF. CDR3 bases: TGTGCCAGCAGCCCGGGACAGAGCTATGGCTACACCTTC.

The chain joins TRBV4-1 to TRBJ1-1; no firm D call. The CDR3 has 14 residues. The V end was cut by 2 bases, the J end by 6 bases, with 13 bases between. The germline V gene encodes CDR1 MGHRA and CDR2 YSYEKL. CDR3 coding DNA: TGCGCCAGCAGCCAATCTCTTAATCCTTCTGAAGCTTTCTTT. Its translation: CASSQSLNPSEAFF.

The sample holds many counts of this clone. The chain joins TRBV3-1 (or the pseudogene TRBV3-2) to TRBJ1-1; TRBD1 aligns across 7 bases. This CDR3 comprises 15 residues. Germline V gene lookup returns CDR1 LGHDT and CDR2 YNNKEL (reference sequence). Trimming removed 9 bases from V and 0 bases from J; junction bases left unmatched: 10. CDR3 in amino acids: CASILRDRLNTEAFF. The CDR3 DNA reads TGTGCCAGTATTTTGAGGGACAGACTGAACACTGAAGCTTTCTTT.

This chain uses TRBV7-9 with TRBJ1-3; no reliable D call. From germline, CDR1 is SEHNR and CDR2 FQNEAQ (reference sequence). CDR3 length: 12 amino acids. Between the trimmed V and J ends, which lost 8 bases and 4 bases, there was a span of 9 bases. The CDR3 DNA follows: TGTGCCAGCCGTACTCCGGGAAACACCATATATTTT. Encoded protein: CASRTPGNTIYF.

This clone was seen ten or more times. The J gene is TRBJ2-3, the V gene TRBV2; no firm D call. The CDR3 contains 14 residues. In germline, CDR1 is SNHLY, CDR2 FYNNEI. The V end was cut by 4 bases, the J end by 5 bases, with 13 bases between. The CDR3 loop is CASSVLQSGDTQYF. In DNA form, the CDR3 reads TGTGCCAGCAGTGTGTTGCAATCCGGAGATACGCAGTATTTT.

The J gene is TRBJ1-4, the V gene TRBV19; D is unresolved. CDR3 length: 15 amino acids. The V gene's germline CDR1 is LNHDA and CDR2 SQIVND (reference sequence). V shed 5 bases and J shed 0 bases, with 10 bases lying between them. The DNA of the CDR3 is TGTGCCAGTAGTGGAAGGCAGGCAACTAATGAAAAACTGTTTTTT. Translation: CASSGRQATNEKLFF.